The entry that follows covers one T cell receptor (beta chain) sequence. Clones were sequenced by immunoSEQ multiplex PCR, and TCRdb holds only the in-frame ones, with some missing. Of some 160,000 clones in the sample, about nine tenths were seen once. This specimen belongs to a study of blood T cell repertoires in COVID-19. Study-level information: Sources were T cells, B-cell-depleted T cells, or PBMCs; the material itself was cDNA or gDNA.

This CDR3 has 13 residues. Trimming took off 0 bases at V and 6 bases at J, with 10 bases between the two ends. CDR1 and CDR2 from the germline V gene are SGHDT and YYEEEE. The chain employs TRBV5-6 and TRBJ2-7; the D is unclear. The sequenced material came from peripheral blood. The sequence derives from a man aged 18 to 35 with COVID-19, enrolled during active disease. The CDR3 here is CASSLVGPREQYF. CDR3 DNA: TGTGCCAGCAGCTTGGTCGGTCCTCGCGAGCAGTACTTC. The full variable domain, rest sourced from reference TRBV5-6 and TRBJ2-7, is DAGVTQSPTHLIKTRGQQVTLRCSPKSGHDTVSWYQQALGQGPQFIFQYYEEEERQRGNFPDRFSGHQFPNYSSELNVNALLLGDSALYLCASSLVGPREQYFGPGTRLTVT.